The TCR beta chain under discussion was sequenced for a study of cytomegalovirus exposure and HLA in healthy donors. Study observations and caveats: In a later analysis, an Asian-associated ancestry cluster reportedly showed fewer N-insertions than the approximately 610-donor mean. Despite most TCR sequences being rare, some public TCRs occurred in many donors. In an earlier analysis, in 587 donors, most V segments appeared productive either ~90% or ~30% of the time.

The PCR ran on 60 Vbeta and 13 Jbeta primers. Profiling relied on immunoSEQ multiplex PCR, and the TCRdb table lists in-frame clones only, not all of them. Counted here are 200,000 to 250,000 clones, approximately 81% occurring once; the ten biggest clones make up 1.3%. In nominal health when sampled, donors likely had unrecorded immune exposures nonetheless. Trimming cost V 5 bases and J 13 bases; bases outside gene matches: 5. Germline loops: CDR1 MNHEY, CDR2 SMNVEV (reference sequence). The CDR3 is made up of 13 amino acids. This clone was detected a few times. The antigen remains unidentified. The specimen was PBMCs. The receptor comes from a human donor in good health. The chain uses TRBV27 and TRBJ2-4; TRBD2 aligns across 13 bases. CDR3 coding DNA: TGTGCCAGCAGTCCCCCGGGACTAGCGGGACAGTACTTC. Protein: CASSPPGLAGQYF.